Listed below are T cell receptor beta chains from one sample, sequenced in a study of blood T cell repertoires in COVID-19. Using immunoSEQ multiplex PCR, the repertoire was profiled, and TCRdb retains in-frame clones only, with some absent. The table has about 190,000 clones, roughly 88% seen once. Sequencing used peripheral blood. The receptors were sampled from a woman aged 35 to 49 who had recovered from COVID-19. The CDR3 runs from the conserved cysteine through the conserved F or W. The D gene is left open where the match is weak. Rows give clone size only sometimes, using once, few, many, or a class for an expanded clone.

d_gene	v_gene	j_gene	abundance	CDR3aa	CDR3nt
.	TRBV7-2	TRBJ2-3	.	CASSFGGGTDTQYF	TGTGCCAGCAGCTTTGGAGGGGGCACAGATACGCAGTATTTT
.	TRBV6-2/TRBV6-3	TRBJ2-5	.	CASSPTRETQYF	TGTGCCAGCAGTCCCACCAGAGAGACCCAGTACTTC
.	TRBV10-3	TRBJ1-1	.	CAISPSGGPNTEAFF	TGTGCCATCAGTCCAAGCGGGGGTCCGAACACTGAAGCTTTCTTT
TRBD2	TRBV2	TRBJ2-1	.	CASSDTSGRSSYNEQFF	TGTGCCAGCAGTGACACTAGCGGGCGGTCCTCCTACAATGAGCAGTTCTTC
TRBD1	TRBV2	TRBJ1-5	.	CASSKTGDRNQPQHF	TGTGCCAGCAGTAAAACCGGGGACAGAAATCAGCCCCAGCATTTT
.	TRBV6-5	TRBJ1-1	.	CASGYEGTEAFF	TGTGCCAGCGGATACGAGGGCACTGAAGCTTTCTTT
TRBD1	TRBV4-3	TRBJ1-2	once	CASSHDRENYGYTF	TGCGCCAGCAGCCACGACAGGGAGAACTATGGCTACACCTTC
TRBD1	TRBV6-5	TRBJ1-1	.	CASSPQGANTEAFF	TGTGCCAGCAGCCCACAGGGGGCGAACACTGAAGCTTTCTTT
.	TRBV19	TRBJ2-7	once	CASSIDRAYEQYF	TGTGCCAGTAGTATAGATCGGGCCTACGAGCAGTACTTC
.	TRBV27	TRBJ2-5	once	CASSSQETQYF	TGTGCCAGCAGCTCCCAAGAGACCCAGTACTTC
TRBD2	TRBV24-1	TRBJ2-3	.	CATSGTSGFSDTQYF	TGTGCCACCAGTGGTACTAGCGGGTTCTCAGATACGCAGTATTTT
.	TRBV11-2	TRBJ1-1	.	CASSLFSGESTEAFF	TGTGCCAGCAGCTTATTCTCCGGGGAGAGCACTGAAGCTTTCTTT
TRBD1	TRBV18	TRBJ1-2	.	CASSPQGAVSYTF	TGTGCCAGCTCACCACAGGGGGCGGTTAGCTACACCTTC
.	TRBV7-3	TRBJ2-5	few	CASSENQETQYF	TGTGCCAGCAGCGAGAACCAAGAGACCCAGTACTTC
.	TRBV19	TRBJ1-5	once	CASTKDTPHYQPQHF	TGTGCCAGTACCAAGGACACACCCCACTATCAGCCCCAGCATTTT
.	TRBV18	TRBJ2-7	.	CASSPLPGSKPYEQYF	TGTGCCAGCTCACCATTGCCCGGGTCGAAGCCCTACGAGCAGTACTTC
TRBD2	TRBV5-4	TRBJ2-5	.	CASRLWLAGAETQYF	TGTGCCAGCCGCCTATGGCTAGCGGGAGCAGAGACCCAGTACTTC
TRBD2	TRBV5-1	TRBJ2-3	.	CASSLGGLAGTDTQYF	TGCGCCAGCAGCTTGGGCGGACTAGCGGGAACAGATACGCAGTATTTT
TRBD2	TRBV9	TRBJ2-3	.	CASSPGTTAPTDTQYF	TGTGCCAGCAGCCCCGGGACTACGGCCCCCACAGATACGCAGTATTTT
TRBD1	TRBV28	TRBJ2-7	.	CASSLGHRGLSYEQYF	TGTGCCAGCAGTTTAGGACACAGGGGGCTGTCCTACGAGCAGTACTTC
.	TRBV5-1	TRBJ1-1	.	CASSLARDGGAEAFF	TGCGCCAGCAGCTTGGCCAGGGACGGGGGAGCTGAAGCTTTCTTT
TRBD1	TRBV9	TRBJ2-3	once	CASSVTGTVDTDTQYF	TGTGCCAGCAGCGTTACCGGGACAGTGGATACAGATACGCAGTATTTT
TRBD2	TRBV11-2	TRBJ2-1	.	CASSLDRGSGAYNEQFF	TGTGCCAGCAGCTTAGATCGGGGTAGCGGGGCCTACAATGAGCAGTTCTTC
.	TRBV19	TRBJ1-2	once	CASSMYSHQDGYTF	TGTGCCAGTAGTATGTACAGCCACCAAGATGGCTACACCTTC
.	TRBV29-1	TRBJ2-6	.	CSVDGGFSGANVLTF	TGCAGCGTTGATGGGGGGTTCTCTGGGGCCAACGTCCTGACTTTC
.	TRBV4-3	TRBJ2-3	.	CASSQDGGGGTTQYF	TGCGCCAGCAGCCAAGATGGGGGAGGCGGAACTACGCAGTATTTT
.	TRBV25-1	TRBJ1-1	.	CASSGGGARAFF	TGTGCCAGCAGTGGAGGAGGGGCGCGAGCTTTCTTT
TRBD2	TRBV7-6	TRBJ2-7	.	CASSLEAAGANEQYF	TGTGCCAGCAGCTTAGAGGCGGCGGGAGCAAACGAGCAGTACTTC
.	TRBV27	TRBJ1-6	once	CASARQAVWVDSPLHF	TGTGCCAGCGCACGACAGGCGGTATGGGTGGATTCACCCCTCCACTTT
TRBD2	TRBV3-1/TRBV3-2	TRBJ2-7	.	CASSQELAGVGEQYF	TGTGCCAGCAGCCAAGAACTAGCGGGAGTGGGGGAGCAGTACTTC
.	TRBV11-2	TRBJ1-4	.	CASKHTEATNEKLFF	TGTGCCAGCAAGCACACCGAGGCAACTAATGAAAAACTGTTTTTT
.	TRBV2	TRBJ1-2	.	CASGSRSPSLRGYTF	TGTGCCAGCGGATCGAGGAGCCCTTCGTTGAGGGGCTACACCTTC
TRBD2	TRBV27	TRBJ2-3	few	CASSPRTSGNLGQYF	TGTGCCAGCAGTCCCAGGACTAGCGGGAACCTTGGGCAGTATTTT
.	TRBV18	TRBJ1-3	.	CASSPSTGLGGNTIYF	TGTGCCAGCTCACCATCCACGGGGTTAGGAGGAAACACCATATATTTT
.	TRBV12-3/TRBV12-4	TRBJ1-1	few	CASNSRNTEAFF	TGTGCCAGTAACAGCCGAAACACTGAAGCTTTCTTT
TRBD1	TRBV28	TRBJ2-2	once	CATRLGQENGELFF	TGTGCCACCAGATTGGGACAGGAGAACGGGGAGCTGTTTTTT
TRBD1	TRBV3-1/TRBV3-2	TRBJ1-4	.	CASSQAWDSFNEKLFF	TGTGCCAGCAGCCAAGCTTGGGACAGCTTTAATGAAAAACTGTTTTTT
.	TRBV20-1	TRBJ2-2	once	CSASTQIVTGELFF	TGCAGTGCTAGTACACAGATTGTTACCGGGGAGCTGTTTTTT
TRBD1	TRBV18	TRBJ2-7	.	CASSPGQYYEQYF	TGTGCCAGCTCACCGGGACAGTACTACGAGCAGTACTTC
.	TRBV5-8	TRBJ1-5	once	CASSIGQVSNQPQHF	TGTGCCAGCAGCATCGGTCAAGTCAGCAATCAGCCCCAGCATTTT